These 17 T cell receptor delta chains share one sample of origin, sequenced in a study of gamma-delta T cells after stem cell transplantation. TCRdb re-called clones from the RT-PCR reads via CATT. This table holds more than 1,200 delta-chain clones, under 2.5% found once. The specimen was gamma-delta T cells. These receptors all come from a human donor. It is not recorded whose cells these are; they may come from a transplant donor.

Of note for this clone: This likely came from a read error, as a far larger clone is one base away. Here the CDR3 DNA reads TGTGCCTGTGACACCGTTACTGGGGGTACGAACCGACAGATGTTTTTC. It specifies CACDTVTGGTNRQMFF. The rearrangement links TRDV2 to TRDJ3; TRDD3 matches 8 bases. The V segment lost 0 bases and the J segment 12 bases; nucleotides outside the gene matches: 9. The CDR3 is made up of 16 amino acids. CDR1 is GEAIGNYY and CDR2 is EKD in the germline V gene.

This clone has a handful of counts. This likely came from a read error, as a far larger clone is one base away. The chain employs TRDV2 and TRDJ1, with D uncertain. Trimming left V 5 bases short and J 2 bases short, with 17 bases between. The CDR3 sequence is 15 residues long. Germline-derived CDR1 and CDR2 are GEAIGNYY and EKD. As DNA, the CDR3 is TGTGCCTGTGGCACGATTACCCAGCATACCGATAAACTCATCTTT. Translated, it gives CACGTITQHTDKLIF.

Comments on this clone: The TCRdb record carries a much larger clone's protein, which differs from this DNA's translation at residue 7; a read error is the likely cause, and the protein listed here is the DNA translation. V and J are TRDV2 and TRDJ1; 7 bases agree with TRDD3. Trimming took 3 bases from V and 1 from J; bases not matched to a gene: 10. This CDR3 is 16 amino acids long. Germline CDR1 reads GEAIGNYY; CDR2 reads EKD. The CDR3 reads CACDPLRDTGTDKLIF. CDR3 nucleotides: TGTGCCTGTGACCCCTTGAGGGATACCGGCACCGATAAACTCATCTTT.

This clone is medium-sized in the sample. A far larger clone is only one base removed, so a read error is likely. V and J are TRDV2 and TRDJ1; D may be TRDD3 (6 bases). In germline, CDR1 is GEAIGNYY, CDR2 EKD. The V and J ends lost 5 bases and 4 bases respectively, with 22 bases between them. CDR3 size: 16 residues. CDR3: CACGLVGRRGNDKLIF. The DNA of the CDR3 is TGTGCCTGTGGCCTCGTGGGTAGGCGGGGGAACGATAAACTCATCTTT.

Remarks on this clone: The protein held in TCRdb is that of a much larger clone and does not match this DNA's translation at residue 4, likely because of a read error; the protein shown is translated from the DNA. This chain uses TRDV2 with TRDJ1; D unclear. In germline, CDR1 is GEAIGNYY, CDR2 EKD. Trimming cost V 5 bases and J 2 bases, with 14 bases left between them. This CDR3 contains 14 residues. CDR3 sequence: CACGPLKETDKLIF. The CDR3 bases are TGTGCCTGTGGCCCTCTTAAAGAAACCGATAAACTCATCTTT.

On this clone itself: For this DNA, TCRdb reports the protein of a much larger clone, which diverges at residue 6, most likely from a read error; the protein presented here is translated directly from the DNA. The rearrangement uses TRDV2 and TRDJ1; 8 positions match TRDD3. CDR3 length: 17 residues. The trim removed 2 bases at V and 0 bases at J, leaving 10 bases unmatched. Germline CDR1 GEAIGNYY, CDR2 EKD. DNA for the CDR3: TGTGCCTGTGACAGGTTGGGGGATCAGAAGTACACCGATAAACTCATCTTT. It is translated as CACDRLGDQKYTDKLIF.

As for this clone: The protein given by TCRdb reflects a much larger clone and differs at residue 5 from this DNA's translation, likely from a read error; the protein shown is the DNA's translation. The chain has TRDV2 and TRDJ1, with D unresolved. CDR1 and CDR2 from the germline V gene are GEAIGNYY and EKD. This CDR3 has 15 residues. V was clipped by 3 bases and J by 2 bases, with 15 bases between them. The CDR3 DNA reads TGTGCCTGTGACGCGATTACCCAGCATACCGATAAACTCATCTTT. It codes for CACDAITQHTDKLIF.

By proportion, this clone is medium-sized. The same CDR3 also results from other DNA sequences found in this sample. The V and J genes are TRDV1 and TRDJ1; D remains ambiguous. The germline V gene has CDR1 TSWWSYY and CDR2 QGS. CDR3 length: 15 residues. V was cut by 0 bases and J by 8 bases, with 16 bases left in between. The CDR3 DNA is TGTGCTCTTGGGGAACTAGGTTTCATCCACTACAAACTCATCTTT. Amino acids: CALGELGFIHYKLIF.

This clone rates as medium-sized. A read error is the likely source, as a far larger clone sits one nucleotide away. The rearrangement joins TRDV2 to TRDJ1; 7 bases agree with TRDD3. The V segment lost 5 bases and the J segment 5 bases; nucleotides outside the gene matches: 10. This CDR3 region has 14 residues. The germline gives CDR1 GEAIGNYY, CDR2 EKD. The CDR3 protein is CACGTLGVDDKLIF. The DNA for the CDR3 is TGTGCCTGTGGCACTCTGGGGGTTGATGATAAACTCATCTTT.

This clone was counted only a few times. A read error may be the cause here, since a much bigger clone is one base away. Other DNA sequences in this sample translate to the same CDR3. The chain couples TRDV2 to TRDJ1; 12 bases align to TRDD3. The length of the CDR3 is 18 residues. Germline loops: CDR1 GEAIGNYY, CDR2 EKD. V lost 0 bases, J lost 0 bases, and 7 bases stayed unmatched. The CDR3 loop reads CACDTVLGDTRYTDKLIF. The CDR3 region has the DNA TGTGCCTGTGACACCGTTCTGGGGGATACGCGGTACACCGATAAACTCATCTTT.

In its sample, this clone was seen a few times. TCRdb lists the protein of a much larger clone for this DNA, which differs at residue 10, so this is likely a read error; the protein given here is translated from the DNA itself. The gene calls are TRDV1 and TRDJ1, with D tentatively TRDD2 (5 bases). Germline values: CDR1 TSWWSYY, CDR2 QGS. This CDR3 contains 14 residues. The CDR3 is CALGDPSRTVKLIF. DNA for the CDR3: TGTGCTCTTGGGGATCCTTCGAGAACCGTTAAACTCATCTTT.

With respect to this clone: A far larger clone lies a single base away; this is likely a read error. The chain couples TRDV2 to TRDJ1; 8 bases fit TRDD3. CDR1 is GEAIGNYY, CDR2 EKD, per germline. The CDR3 spans 17 residues. DNA for the CDR3: TGTGCCCGTGACAGGGTGGGGGATCAGAAGTACACCGATAAACTCATCTTT. Amino acid sequence: CARDRVGDQKYTDKLIF.

This clone is hyperexpanded in the sample. This sample also contains other DNA sequences that code for the same CDR3. This chain connects TRDV2 to TRDJ3, with 9 bases fitting TRDD3. V shed 0 bases and J 12 bases; nucleotides not matched to a gene: 8. This CDR3 has 16 amino acids. Germline V gene sequence: CDR1 GEAIGNYY, CDR2 EKD. This chain's CDR3 is CACDTVTGDTNRQMFF. In DNA, the CDR3 is TGTGCCTGTGACACCGTTACTGGGGATACGAACCGACAGATGTTTTTC.

This clone has a handful of counts. The protein recorded in TCRdb matches a much larger clone and deviates from this DNA's translation at residue 4, suggesting a read error; the protein here is obtained by translating the DNA. This chain uses TRDV2 with TRDJ1; 9 bases are shared with TRDD3. V lost 7 bases, J lost 0 bases, and 14 bases stayed unmatched. Germline V gene data show CDR1 as GEAIGNYY and CDR2 as EKD. The CDR3 has 17 amino acids. Here the CDR3 DNA reads TGTGCCTGCTCTCCAATTTTTACTGGGGGAGACACCGATAAACTCATCTTT. Its protein product is CACSPIFTGGDTDKLIF.

Points on this clone: One base separates it from a far larger clone, so it is likely a read error. Other DNA variants within this sample encode the same CDR3. This chain uses TRDV2 with TRDJ1, with D maybe TRDD3 (6 bases). The CDR3 extends over 17 amino acids. Germline CDR1 and CDR2: GEAIGNYY and EKD. V dropped 3 bases and J dropped 0 bases, with 19 bases sitting between them. The chain's CDR3 is CACDPLGGYRNTDKLIF. In DNA form, the CDR3 reads TGTGCCTGTGACCCCCTTGGGGGGTATAGGAACACCGATAAACTCATCTTT.

Comment on this clone: The TCRdb protein, from a much larger clone, departs from this DNA's translation at residue 10, likely by read error; the protein shown derives from the DNA. V is TRDV2 and J is TRDJ1, with TRDD3 identical over 9 bases. Germline CDR1 is GEAIGNYY and CDR2 is EKD. The V and J ends lost 0 bases and 4 bases, in that order; junction bases with no gene match: 14. The CDR3 runs 18 residues. CDR3 amino acids: CACDTVGGYNTSGDKLIF. As DNA, the CDR3 is TGTGCCTGTGACACCGTGGGGGGATACAACACCAGCGGCGATAAACTCATCTTT.

This clone counts as medium-sized. Distinct nucleotide sequences in the sample also encode this CDR3. The rearrangement uses TRDV2 and TRDJ1; 8 bases are shared with TRDD3. From germline, CDR1 is GEAIGNYY and CDR2 EKD. The CDR3 contains 18 residues. J lost 0 bases, V lost 1 base, and 12 bases had no gene match. CDR3 DNA: TGTGCCTGTGACACTGTTTCGGGGGATATCCTGTACACCGATAAACTCATCTTT. Residues: CACDTVSGDILYTDKLIF.